This T cell receptor (beta chain) was documented in a study of T cells after yellow fever vaccination. This clonotype was picked up many times. Template switching by 5'RACE produced TCR cDNA, adding a universal primer site and UMIs. TCRdb reprocessed the 5' RACE reads with MiXCR, giving one entry per CDR3 protein. The data hold 95,000 to 100,000 distinct CDR3 sequences, with roughly 6% observed a single time. This specimen was CD8+ T cells sorted from PBMCs, taken 10 days after the yellow fever booster vaccination. The clonotype comes from a man between 18 and 35 years old who received the YFV17D yellow fever vaccine.

The CDR3 region has the DNA TGCGCCAGCAGTCACCGTTACACCGGGGAGCTGTTTTTT. This translates into CASSHRYTGELFF. This rearrangement joins TRBV23-1 to TRBJ2-2; D not resolved. TRBV23-1 is an open reading frame whose function is uncertain. The CDR3 sequence is 13 residues long. The V and J ends lost 3 bases and 3 bases respectively, with 5 bases between them.